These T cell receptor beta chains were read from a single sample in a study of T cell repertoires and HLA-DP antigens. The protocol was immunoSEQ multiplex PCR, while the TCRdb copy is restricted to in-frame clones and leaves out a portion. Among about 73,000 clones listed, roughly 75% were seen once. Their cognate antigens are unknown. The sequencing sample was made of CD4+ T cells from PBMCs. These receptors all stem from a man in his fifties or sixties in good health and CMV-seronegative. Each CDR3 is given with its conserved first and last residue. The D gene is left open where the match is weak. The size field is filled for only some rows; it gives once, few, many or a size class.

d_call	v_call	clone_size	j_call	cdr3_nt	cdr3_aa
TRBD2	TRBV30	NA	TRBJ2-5	TGTGCCTGGAGCCCGGGACTAGCGGGACCCGGCCCCCAGTACTTC	CAWSPGLAGPGPQYF
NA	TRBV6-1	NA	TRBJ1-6	TGTGCCAGCAGCCCCTATAATTCACCCCTCCACTTT	CASSPYNSPLHF
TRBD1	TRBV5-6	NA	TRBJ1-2	TGTGCCAGCAGCCTTTCGGGACAGGCGAGTTCCTATGGCTACACCTTC	CASSLSGQASSYGYTF
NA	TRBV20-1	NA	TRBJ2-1	TGCAGTGCTGGACAGTACAATGAGCAGTTCTTC	CSAGQYNEQFF
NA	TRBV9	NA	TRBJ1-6	TGTGCCAGCAGCGTACTCGGAGGCCCCCTCCACTTT	CASSVLGGPLHF
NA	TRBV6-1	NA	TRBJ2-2	TGTGCCAGCCTGTTAGGGGCCAGGGGCACCGGGGAGCTGTTTTTT	CASLLGARGTGELFF
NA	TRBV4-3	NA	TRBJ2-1	TGCGCCAGCAGCCAAGAAGTCAGGAGTTACAATGAGCAGTTCTTC	CASSQEVRSYNEQFF
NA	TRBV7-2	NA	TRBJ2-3	TGTGCCAGCAGCTTCGGTAGCACAGATACGCAGTATTTT	CASSFGSTDTQYF
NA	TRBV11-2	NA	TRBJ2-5	TGTGCCAGCAGCCCAGCCGTATGGGGGGAGACCCAGTACTTC	CASSPAVWGETQYF
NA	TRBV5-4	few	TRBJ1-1	TGTGCCAGCAGTTTTGGGGCCTCAGGGGTGAACACTGAAGCTTTCTTT	CASSFGASGVNTEAFF
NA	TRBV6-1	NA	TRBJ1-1	TGTGCCAGCAGTGAAGGGCCGGTGAACACTGAAGCTTTCTTT	CASSEGPVNTEAFF
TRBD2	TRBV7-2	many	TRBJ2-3	TGTGCCAGCAGCTTCGAGCGGGGGGGCACAGATACGCAGTATTTT	CASSFERGGTDTQYF
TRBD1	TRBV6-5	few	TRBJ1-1	TGTGCCAGCAGCCAAAGACAGGGGGGGGGCACTGAAGCTTTCTTT	CASSQRQGGGTEAFF
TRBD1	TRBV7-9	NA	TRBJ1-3	TGTGCCAGCAGCCCCGGGACAGGGAACTTAGTGGCTGGAAACACCATATATTTT	CASSPGTGNLVAGNTIYF
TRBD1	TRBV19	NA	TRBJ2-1	TGTGCCAGTAGTATGGGACAGGGGGGGTATGAGCAGTTCTTC	CASSMGQGGYEQFF
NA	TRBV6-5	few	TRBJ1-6	TGTGCCAGCAGTTACGGCAGGGGAGTCAATTCACCCCTCCACTTT	CASSYGRGVNSPLHF
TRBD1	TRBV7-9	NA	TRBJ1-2	TGTGCCAGCAGCTTAGCGCCCCAGGGGGCGGCTGGCTACACCTTC	CASSLAPQGAAGYTF
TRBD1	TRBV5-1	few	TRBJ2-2	TGCGCCAGCAGCTTGGTGGACAGGGGGAACACCGGGGAGCTGTTTTTT	CASSLVDRGNTGELFF
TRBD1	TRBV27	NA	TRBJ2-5	TGTGCCAGCGGCCGAGACAGGGGGCAAGAGACCCAGTACTTC	CASGRDRGQETQYF
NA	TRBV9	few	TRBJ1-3	TGTGCCAGCAGCGTCTCCGGTCAAAGGGGATCTCCTGGAAACACCATATATTTT	CASSVSGQRGSPGNTIYF
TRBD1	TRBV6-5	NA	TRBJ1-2	TGTGCCACGGAGGACAGGGGCCTTTTTCGCTACACCTTC	CATEDRGLFRYTF
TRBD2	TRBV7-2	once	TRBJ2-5	TGTGCCAGCAGCTTAGTTAATATTCGTGCGGGGGGACTCTTGGACTTC	CASSLVNIRAGGLLDF
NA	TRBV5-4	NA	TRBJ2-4	TGTGCCAGCAGTCATTCAGGGGGGATAGCCAAAAACATTCAGTACTTC	CASSHSGGIAKNIQYF
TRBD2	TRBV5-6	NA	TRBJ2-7	TGTGCCAGCAGCGGAGGACTAGCGGGGAGCTCCTACGAGCAGTACTTC	CASSGGLAGSSYEQYF
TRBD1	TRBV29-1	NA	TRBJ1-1	TGCAGCGTTGAATCCCAGGGGGGGACTGAAGCTTTCTTT	CSVESQGGTEAFF
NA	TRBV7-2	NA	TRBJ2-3	TGTGCCAGCAGAGAAACGGGACCAGATACGCAGTATTTT	CASRETGPDTQYF
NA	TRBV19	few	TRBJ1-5	TGTGCCAGTAACCGGGGCGAAGGCAATCAGCCCCAGCATTTT	CASNRGEGNQPQHF
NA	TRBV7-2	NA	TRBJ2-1	TGTGCCAGCAGCTTAGTGGGGGCCGTTAACAATGAGCAGTTCTTC	CASSLVGAVNNEQFF
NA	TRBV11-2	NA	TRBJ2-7	TGTGCCAGCAGCTTATTTCTGGGGAACTCCTACGAGCAGTACTTC	CASSLFLGNSYEQYF
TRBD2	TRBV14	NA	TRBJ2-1	TGTGCCAGCAGCCAAGAATCAGGGAGCGGGGGGGTTTACAATGAGCAGTTCTTC	CASSQESGSGGVYNEQFF
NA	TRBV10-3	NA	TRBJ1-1	TGTGCCATCAGTGAGTCTGAAAGTGAAGCTTTCTTT	CAISESESEAFF
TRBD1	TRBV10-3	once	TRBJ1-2	TGTGCATCAGTCCCGGACAGGGACTATGGCTACACCTTC	CASVPDRDYGYTF
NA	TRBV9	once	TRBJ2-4	TGTGCCAGCAGCGTAGGAATGGGCTCGGTGGACATTCAGTACTTC	CASSVGMGSVDIQYF
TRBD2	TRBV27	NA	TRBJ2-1	TGTGCCAGCAGTTCCCCCTACGCGGGGGGTCGTAATGAGCAGTTCTTC	CASSSPYAGGRNEQFF
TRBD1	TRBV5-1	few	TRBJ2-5	TGCGCCAGCAGCCCTCTACCGGGACAGCAAGAGACCCAGTACTTC	CASSPLPGQQETQYF
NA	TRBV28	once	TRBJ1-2	TGTGCCAGCAGTTTTTCCGGGTCGGAAGGCTACACCTTC	CASSFSGSEGYTF
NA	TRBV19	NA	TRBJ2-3	TGTGCCAGTAGTTCGGACGGGACTAGCACAGATACGCAGTATTTT	CASSSDGTSTDTQYF
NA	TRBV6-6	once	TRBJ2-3	TGTGCCAGCAGTGGTGTTGGACAGCTACTCACAGATACGCAGTATTTT	CASSGVGQLLTDTQYF
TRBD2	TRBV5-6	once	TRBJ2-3	TGTGCCAGCAGCTGGACCGGGACTAAGGTTGGGTACACAGATACGCAGTATTTT	CASSWTGTKVGYTDTQYF
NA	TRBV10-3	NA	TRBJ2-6	TGTGCCATCAGTGCCCGACAGGCTAGCTCTGGGGCCAACGTCCTGACTTTC	CAISARQASSGANVLTF
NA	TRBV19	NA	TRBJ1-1	TGTGCCAGTAGTCCGGCGACGACCTTGAGGACTGAAGCTTTCTTT	CASSPATTLRTEAFF
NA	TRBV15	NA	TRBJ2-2	TGTGCCACCAGCAGAGGCGGGATCGGTACCGGGGAGCTGTTTTTT	CATSRGGIGTGELFF
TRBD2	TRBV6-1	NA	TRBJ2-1	TGTGCCAGCAGTTCTATAACGTGGGGGACTAGCGAGCAGTTCTTC	CASSSITWGTSEQFF